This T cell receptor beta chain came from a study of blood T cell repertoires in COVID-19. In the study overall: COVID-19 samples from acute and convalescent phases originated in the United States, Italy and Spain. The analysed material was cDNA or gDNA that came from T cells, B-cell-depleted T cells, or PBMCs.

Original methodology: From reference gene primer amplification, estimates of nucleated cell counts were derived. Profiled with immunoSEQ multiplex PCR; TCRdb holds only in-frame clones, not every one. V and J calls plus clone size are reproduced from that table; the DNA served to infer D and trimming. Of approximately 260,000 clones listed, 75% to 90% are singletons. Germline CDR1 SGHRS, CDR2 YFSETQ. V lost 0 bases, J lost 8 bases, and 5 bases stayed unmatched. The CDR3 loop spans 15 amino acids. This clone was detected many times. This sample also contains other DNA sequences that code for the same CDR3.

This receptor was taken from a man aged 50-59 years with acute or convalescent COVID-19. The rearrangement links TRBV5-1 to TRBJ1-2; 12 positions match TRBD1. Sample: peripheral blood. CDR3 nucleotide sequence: TGCGCCAGCAGCTTGGCCGGGACAGGGGGCGAGGGCTACACCTTC. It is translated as CASSLAGTGGEGYTF.